This T cell receptor beta chain was recorded in a study of T cell repertoires in cytomegalovirus infection. The overall study: Recently identified HLA-C-restricted and well-studied HLA-B-restricted CMV epitopes were used. Public TCR beta signature analysis indicated the presence of both CMV infection and matching HLA type.

Comment on this clonotype: Its antigen remains unidentified.

Per the germline V gene, CDR1 is LGHDT and CDR2 is YNNKEL (reference sequence). There are 11 residues in the CDR3. Trimming left V 1 base short and J 11 bases short, with 9 bases between. General observations from the study: The cumulative frequency of public TCR beta families identified carriers of CMV plus the relevant HLA. HLA-C-restricted CMV-specific TCR beta clonotypes prevailed in the ex vivo response.

TCRdb called the reads again in MiXCR, with one record for every CDR3 protein. The sample lists 900,000 to 950,000 distinct CDR3 sequences, roughly 31% occurring once. This TCR was sampled from a human donor in good health (CMV status not recorded). Some clones in this sample may be carry-over from other donors' samples. The V and J genes are TRBV3-1 and TRBJ2-7; D gene unclear. The starting material was cultured CD8+ T cells from PBMCs, obtained from culture after CMV antigen stimulation. As DNA, the CDR3 is TGTGCCAGCAGCCAAGTTCCGTGGAAGTACGTC. Residues: CASSQVPWKYV.